One and the same sample provided the 20 T cell receptor beta chains below, sequenced in a study of regulatory T cells in long-lasting Graves disease. Library construction for TCR beta used iRepertoire HTBI primers and Arm-PCR of CDR3 regions. TCRdb independently ran MiXCR on the multiplex PCR reads; one entry per CDR3 protein. This table has 350,000 to 550,000 distinct CDR3 sequences, 12% to 15% appearing once. The time point: newly diagnosed GD, antithyroid drugs for less than 3 months. After RNA was extracted from PBMCs, the TCR library was made from it. This sample was also put to use in a study of T cells in Graves' hyperthyroidism and ophthalmopathy.

This specimen was peripheral blood mononuclear cells (PBMCs), taken at new diagnosis, from a patient treated with antithyroid drugs. These TCRs come from a woman in her fifties or sixties with Graves disease.

In this sample, this clonotype turned up many times. J is TRBJ2-5 and V is TRBV20-1; no reliable D call. The germline V gene has CDR1 DFQATT and CDR2 SNEGSKA (reference sequence). CDR3 size: 12 residues. V was clipped by 0 bases and J by 5 bases, with 7 bases between them. The CDR3 coding sequence is TGCAGTGCTAGAGACAATGTTGAGACCCAGTACTTC. Translated, it gives CSARDNVETQYF.

The chain carries TRBV27 and TRBJ2-1; perhaps TRBD1 as D (6 bases). CDR1 and CDR2 (germline): MNHEY, SMNVEV (reference sequence). CDR3 length equals 13 residues. V was clipped by 7 bases and J by 3 bases, with 10 bases between them. The CDR3 here is CASNRVGYNEQFF. The CDR3 DNA reads as TGTGCCAGCAACAGGGTCGGCTACAATGAGCAGTTCTTC.

The rearrangement uses TRBV5-8 and TRBJ1-4; 7 nucleotides align to TRBD1. The CDR3 extends over 20 amino acids. J lost 0 bases, V lost 4 bases, and 18 bases had no gene match. Germline lookup yields CDR1 SGHTS and CDR2 YDEGEE. CDR3 loop: CASSPRQGIVRIATNEKLFF. DNA of the CDR3: TGTGCCAGCAGCCCAAGACAGGGAATCGTTCGAATTGCAACTAATGAAAAACTGTTTTTT.

This clonotype was found many times. V gene TRBV2 combines with J gene TRBJ2-1; 13 positions agree with TRBD2. The germline V gene has CDR1 SNHLY and CDR2 FYNNEI. The CDR3 is 16 amino acids. The V segment lost 5 bases and the J segment 4 bases; nucleotides outside the gene matches: 5. This CDR3 reads CASSTGLAGAYNEQFF. The CDR3 DNA follows: TGTGCCAGCAGTACCGGACTAGCGGGGGCATACAATGAGCAGTTCTTC.

This clonotype was counted a few times. This sequence joins TRBV5-6 and TRBJ2-1; tentatively, D is TRBD1 or TRBD2 (6 bases each). Germline CDR1 SGHDT, CDR2 YYEEEE. The V and J ends lost 4 bases and 6 bases respectively, with 20 bases between them. This CDR3 region has 16 residues. CDR3 in amino acids: CASSLRSGAPSNEQFF. DNA of the CDR3: TGTGCCAGCAGCCTCCGCTCGGGGGCGCCCAGCAATGAGCAGTTCTTC. The entire variable domain, with the rest obtained from reference TRBV5-6 and TRBJ2-1, is as follows: DAGVTQSPTHLIKTRGQQVTLRCSPKSGHDTVSWYQQALGQGPQFIFQYYEEEERQRGNFPDRFSGHQFPNYSSELNVNALLLGDSALYLCASSLRSGAPSNEQFFGPGTRLTVL.

This clonotype was found many times. The chain links TRBV7-9 to TRBJ2-7; D ambiguous. Trimming removed 3 bases at V and 4 bases at J, with 7 bases between. The germline CDR1 and CDR2 sequences are SEHNR and FQNEAQ (reference sequence). This CDR3 region has 12 residues. CDR3 loop: CASSFLPYEQYF. Here the CDR3 DNA reads TGTGCCAGCAGCTTTCTCCCTTACGAGCAGTACTTC.

There are a few counts of this clonotype. The CDR3 is CASSFRRGGNTIYF. In DNA, the CDR3 is TGTGCCAGCAGCTTCCGACGGGGGGGAAACACCATATATTTT. This chain joins TRBV7-2 and TRBJ1-3, with D possibly matching TRBD1 (5 bases). The germline gives CDR1 SGHTA, CDR2 FQGNSA. Trimming stripped 3 bases from V and 4 bases from J, with 10 bases between. This CDR3 has 14 amino acids.

This clonotype appeared many times. This rearrangement joins TRBV11-2 to TRBJ2-3; 8 nucleotides align to TRBD2. CDR3 length: 16 residues. J gave up 4 bases and V 5 bases, and 11 bases lay outside the gene matches. Germline V gives CDR1 SGHAT, CDR2 FQNNGV. The CDR3 reads CASSPPSAGAADTQYF. The DNA of the CDR3 is TGTGCCAGCAGCCCCCCCTCAGCGGGAGCTGCAGATACGCAGTATTTT.

This clonotype was recorded many times. The gene calls are TRBV24-1 and TRBJ1-5; a weak D match, TRBD1 (5 bases). The CDR3 is made up of 16 amino acids. Germline assignment: CDR1 KGHDR and CDR2 SFDVKD. V dropped 3 bases and J dropped 3 bases, with 14 bases sitting between them. In DNA, the CDR3 is TGTGCCACCAGTGATCGAGCAGGGTCTATCAATCAGCCCCAGCATTTT. Translation: CATSDRAGSINQPQHF.

This clonotype occurred many times. The chain links TRBV11-2 to TRBJ1-2; D call uncertain. The germline V gene encodes CDR1 SGHAT and CDR2 FQNNGV. The CDR3 spans 12 residues. Deletions cut 5 bases from V and 8 bases from J, with 12 bases between. CDR3 in amino acids: CASSPRFGGYTF. CDR3 DNA: TGTGCCAGCAGCCCACGGTTTGGAGGCTACACCTTC.

This clonotype appeared many times. The chain couples TRBV10-3 to TRBJ2-7, with 7 bases identical to TRBD1. The CDR3 sequence is 14 residues long. V gave up 6 bases and J gave up 5 bases; unmatched junction bases: 10. CDR1 ENHRY and CDR2 SYGVKD come from the germline V gene. For the CDR3, the DNA is TGTGCCATCAGACGGACAGGCCAAGGGGACGAGCAGTACTTC. Amino acid sequence: CAIRRTGQGDEQYF.

This clonotype was detected many times. This chain links TRBV20-1 with TRBJ2-7; TRBD2 matches at 10 bases. The germline V gene encodes CDR1 DFQATT and CDR2 SNEGSKA (reference sequence). Trimming at V came to 6 bases and at J to 7 bases, leaving 9 bases not matched to a gene. The CDR3 runs to 13 residues. CDR3 nucleotides: TGCAGTGCCCAAGCGGGAGGGCCGGGAGAGCAGTACTTC. It specifies CSAQAGGPGEQYF.

This clonotype appeared a few times. The genes are TRBV5-6 and TRBJ1-5; D gene ambiguous. This CDR3 is 15 amino acids long. V was pared by 3 bases and J by 2 bases, with 12 bases between. Germline V lookup: CDR1 SGHDT, CDR2 YYEEEE. The CDR3 sequence is CASSSTVEGNQPQHF. The CDR3 nucleotides are TGTGCCAGCAGCTCCACTGTGGAGGGCAATCAGCCCCAGCATTTT.

Ten or more counts support this clonotype. The chain couples TRBV28 to TRBJ2-5, with D tentatively TRBD1 or TRBD2 (5 bases each). The germline V gene encodes CDR1 MDHEN and CDR2 SYDVKM. V was pared by 5 bases and J by 0 bases, with 19 bases between. CDR3 length equals 17 residues. CDR3 sequence (DNA): TGTGCCAGCAGTCCTACCGAGGGACCGAAGTACCAAGAGACCCAGTACTTC. It specifies CASSPTEGPKYQETQYF.

V usage is TRBV24-1 and J usage is TRBJ2-5, with D tentatively TRBD1 (5 bases). The CDR3 runs to 13 residues. The germline V gene has CDR1 KGHDR and CDR2 SFDVKD. V was cut by 3 bases and J by 4 bases, with 8 bases left in between. CDR3 coding DNA: TGTGCCACCAGTGATGGGGCCGTAGAGACCCAGTACTTC. Translating it yields CATSDGAVETQYF.

This clonotype came up many times. The chain links TRBV14 to TRBJ2-3, with 8 nucleotides matching TRBD2. Germline V gene sequence: CDR1 SGHDN, CDR2 FVKESK. This CDR3 has 15 amino acids. V dropped 6 bases and J dropped 2; count of bases not matched to a gene: 7. The CDR3 is CASSYLAGLTDTQYF. The CDR3 DNA is TGTGCCAGCAGTTACCTAGCGGGTCTCACAGATACGCAGTATTTT.

There are many counts of this clonotype. The chain recombines TRBV10-3 with TRBJ2-1, with D perhaps TRBD1 (5 bases). The CDR3 length is 14 residues. Trimming took off 3 bases at V and 6 bases at J, with 12 bases between the two ends. Per the germline V gene, CDR1 is ENHRY and CDR2 is SYGVKD. The DNA of the CDR3 is TGTGCCATCAGTGACTCAAGGGGAAGCAATGAGCAGTTCTTC. Translation: CAISDSRGSNEQFF.

The sample holds a few counts of this clonotype. The rearrangement links TRBV11-2 to TRBJ2-7; D is perhaps TRBD1 (5 bases). With 7 bases removed from V and 6 bases from J, the gap between germline ends came to 13 bases. The CDR3 consists of 12 residues. Germline-derived CDR1 and CDR2 are SGHAT and FQNNGV. As DNA, the CDR3 is TGTGCCAGCAAAAAGGGGTATATCGAGCAGTACTTC. This gives the protein CASKKGYIEQYF.

As regards this clonotype: This could be a read error, since a much larger clone is one nucleotide away. The chain links TRBV5-8 to TRBJ2-1; the D gene is possibly TRBD2 (6 bases). Trimming left V 2 bases short and J 5 bases short, with 14 bases between. CDR1 and CDR2 (germline): SGHTS, YDEGEE. This CDR3 region has 15 residues. The DNA for the CDR3 is TGTGCCAGCAGCTTACTAGGCGCGGGGCACAATGAGCAGTTCTTC. As protein: CASSLLGAGHNEQFF.

This clonotype was counted ten times or more. The chain uses TRBV12-3 or TRBV12-4 and TRBJ2-7; a weak D match, TRBD1 (6 bases). The germline V and J ends were trimmed by 6 bases and 4 bases, with 19 bases remaining between them. The CDR3 runs to 15 residues. The CDR3 DNA follows: TGTGCCAGCAGGTTTACCCCAGGGGTTGAGTACGAGCAGTACTTC. It specifies CASRFTPGVEYEQYF.